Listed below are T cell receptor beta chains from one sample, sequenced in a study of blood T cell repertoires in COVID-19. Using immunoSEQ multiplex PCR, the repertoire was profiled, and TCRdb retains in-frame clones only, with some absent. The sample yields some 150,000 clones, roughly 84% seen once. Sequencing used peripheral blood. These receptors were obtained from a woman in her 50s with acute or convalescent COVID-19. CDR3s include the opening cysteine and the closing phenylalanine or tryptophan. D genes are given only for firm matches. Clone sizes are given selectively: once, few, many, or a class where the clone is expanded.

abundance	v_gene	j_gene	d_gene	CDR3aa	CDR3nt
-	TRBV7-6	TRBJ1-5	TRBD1	CASSSGTGGGQPQHF	TGTGCCAGCAGCTCTGGGACAGGGGGGGGTCAGCCCCAGCATTTT
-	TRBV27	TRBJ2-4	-	CASRSDSYDKNIQYF	TGTGCCAGCAGGTCAGACTCTTACGACAAAAACATTCAGTACTTC
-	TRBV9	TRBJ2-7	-	CASSVRDSGSYEQYF	TGTGCCAGCAGCGTACGGGACTCCGGGTCCTACGAGCAGTACTTC
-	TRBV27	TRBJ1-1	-	CAGTWGPRAVSGNTEAFF	TGTGCCGGGACCTGGGGGCCCAGGGCCGTCTCGGGAAACACTGAAGCTTTCTTT
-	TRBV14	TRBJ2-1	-	CASSHRRDSSYNEQFF	TGTGCCAGCAGCCACCGCAGGGATAGCTCCTACAATGAGCAGTTCTTC
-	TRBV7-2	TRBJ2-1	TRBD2	CASSSGALAGAYEQFF	TGTGCCAGCAGCTCGGGGGCACTAGCGGGGGCCTATGAGCAGTTCTTC
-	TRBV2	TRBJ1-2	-	CACETGNYGYTF	TGTGCCTGTGAGACAGGCAACTATGGCTACACCTTC
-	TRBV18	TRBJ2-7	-	CASSQGIYEQYF	TGTGCCAGCTCACAGGGGATCTACGAGCAGTACTTC
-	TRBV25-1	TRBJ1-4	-	CASGGAREAVVEKLFF	TGTGCCAGCGGGGGGGCCAGGGAAGCGGTCGTGGAAAAACTGTTTTTT
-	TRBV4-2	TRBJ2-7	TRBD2	CASSQEASGSSYEQYF	TGTGCCAGCAGCCAAGAGGCTAGCGGGAGCTCCTACGAGCAGTACTTC
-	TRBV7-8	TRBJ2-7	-	CASSLVQGSSYEQYF	TGTGCCAGCAGCTTAGTACAGGGAAGCTCCTACGAGCAGTACTTC
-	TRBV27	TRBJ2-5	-	CASRRVPQETQYF	TGTGCCAGCAGACGCGTTCCTCAAGAGACCCAGTACTTC
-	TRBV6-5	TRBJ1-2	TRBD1	CASSRSTGIYGYTF	TGTGCCAGCAGCCGATCGACAGGGATCTATGGCTACACCTTC
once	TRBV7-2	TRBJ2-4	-	CASSLGVTGRNIQYF	TGTGCCAGCAGCTTAGGGGTGACAGGGAGGAACATTCAGTACTTC
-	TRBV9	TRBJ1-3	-	CASSVGGGPSSGNTIYF	TGTGCCAGCAGCGTAGGCGGGGGACCAAGCTCTGGAAACACCATATATTTT
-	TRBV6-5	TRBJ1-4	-	CASSLQDSRVEKLFF	TGTGCCAGCAGTCTCCAGGACAGCCGCGTTGAAAAACTGTTTTTT
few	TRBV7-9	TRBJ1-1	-	CASSFTGGGTEAFF	TGTGCCAGCAGCTTTACGGGAGGGGGCACTGAAGCTTTCTTT
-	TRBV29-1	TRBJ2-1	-	CSVLQDSYNEQFF	TGCAGCGTTCTGCAGGACAGCTACAATGAGCAGTTCTTC
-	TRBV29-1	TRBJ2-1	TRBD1	CSVGQTNEQFF	TGCAGCGTGGGACAGACCAATGAGCAGTTCTTC
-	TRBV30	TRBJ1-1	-	CASHREISNTEAFF	TGTGCCTCCCACAGGGAGATCTCGAACACTGAAGCTTTCTTT
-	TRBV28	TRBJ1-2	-	CASRDNDNGYTF	TGTGCCAGCAGGGACAATGACAATGGCTACACCTTC
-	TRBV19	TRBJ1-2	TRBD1	CASSLDRGQRGYTF	TGTGCCAGTAGCCTGGACAGGGGGCAGAGGGGCTACACCTTC
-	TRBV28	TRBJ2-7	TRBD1	CASSLSGQGADEQYF	TGTGCCAGCAGTTTATCCGGACAGGGGGCCGACGAGCAGTACTTC
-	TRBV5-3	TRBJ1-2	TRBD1	CARSSFQGDNYGYTF	TGTGCCAGAAGCTCCTTTCAGGGGGATAACTATGGCTACACCTTC
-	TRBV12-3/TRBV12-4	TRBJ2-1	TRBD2	CASSLLAGGVRFF	TGTGCCAGCAGTTTACTAGCGGGAGGTGTTCGGTTCTTC
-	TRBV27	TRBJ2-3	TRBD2	CASKLAGGRDTQYF	TGTGCCAGCAAACTAGCGGGGGGCCGAGATACGCAGTATTTT
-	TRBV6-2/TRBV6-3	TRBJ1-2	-	CASSYSTWYTF	TGTGCCAGCAGTTACTCGACATGGTACACCTTC
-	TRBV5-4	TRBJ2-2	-	CASSLRQENGELFF	TGTGCCAGCAGCTTACGACAGGAGAACGGGGAGCTGTTTTTT
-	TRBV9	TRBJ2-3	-	CASSVMGPSTDTQYF	TGTGCCAGCAGCGTTATGGGCCCCAGCACAGATACGCAGTATTTT
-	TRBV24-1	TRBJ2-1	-	CATSERAVLIGDEQFF	TGTGCCACCAGTGAACGAGCGGTATTGATTGGGGATGAGCAGTTCTTC
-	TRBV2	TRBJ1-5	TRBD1	CASTGTVSNQPQHF	TGTGCCAGCACCGGGACAGTGAGCAATCAGCCCCAGCATTTT
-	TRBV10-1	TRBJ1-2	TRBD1	CASSNRTGNYGYTF	TGCGCCAGCAGTAACCGGACAGGTAACTATGGCTACACCTTC
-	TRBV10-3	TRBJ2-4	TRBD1	CAISSSSGTAAKNIQYF	TGTGCCATCAGTTCCTCATCCGGGACAGCTGCCAAAAACATTCAGTACTTC
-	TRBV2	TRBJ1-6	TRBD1	CASSVQGAWSPLHF	TGTGCCAGCAGTGTTCAGGGGGCTTGGTCACCCCTCCACTTT
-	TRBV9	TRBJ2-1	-	CASRVGLSPPNEQFF	TGTGCCAGCAGGGTGGGACTCTCACCCCCGAATGAGCAGTTCTTC
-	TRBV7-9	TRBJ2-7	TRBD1	CASSIIRDRPYEQYF	TGTGCCAGCAGCATAATCCGGGACAGACCCTACGAGCAGTACTTC
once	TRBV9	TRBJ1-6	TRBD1	CASSDGQGLNSPLHF	TGTGCCAGCAGCGACGGACAGGGTCTCAATTCACCCCTCCACTTT
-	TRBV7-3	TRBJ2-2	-	CASSFSQGFPGELFF	TGTGCCAGCAGCTTTTCACAGGGATTCCCCGGGGAGCTGTTTTTT
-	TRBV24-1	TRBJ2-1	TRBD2	CATSDPTLAGGQKQFF	TGTGCCACCAGTGACCCTACACTAGCGGGGGGCCAAAAGCAGTTCTTC
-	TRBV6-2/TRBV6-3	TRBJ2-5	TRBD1	CASSYGTGRETQYF	TGTGCCAGCAGTTACGGGACAGGCCGAGAGACCCAGTACTTC
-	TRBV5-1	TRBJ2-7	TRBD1	CASSLTGAVHEQYF	TGCGCCAGCAGCTTGACAGGGGCTGTCCACGAGCAGTACTTC